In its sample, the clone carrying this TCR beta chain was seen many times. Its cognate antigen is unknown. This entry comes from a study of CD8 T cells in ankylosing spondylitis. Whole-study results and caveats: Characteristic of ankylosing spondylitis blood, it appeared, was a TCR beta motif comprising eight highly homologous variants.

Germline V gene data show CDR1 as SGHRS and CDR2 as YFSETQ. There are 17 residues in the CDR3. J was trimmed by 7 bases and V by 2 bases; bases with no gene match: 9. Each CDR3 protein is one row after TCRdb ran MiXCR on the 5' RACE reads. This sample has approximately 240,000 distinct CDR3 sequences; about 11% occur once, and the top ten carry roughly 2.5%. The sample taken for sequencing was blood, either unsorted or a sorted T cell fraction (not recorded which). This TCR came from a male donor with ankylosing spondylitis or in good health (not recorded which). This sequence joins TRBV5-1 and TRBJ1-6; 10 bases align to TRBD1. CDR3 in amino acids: CASSFFETGGGNSPLHF. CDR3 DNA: TGCGCCAGCAGCTTCTTTGAGACAGGGGGCGGAAATTCACCCCTCCACTTT.